This is a list of T cell receptor beta chains from one sample in a study of T cell clonotyping in hematopoietic cell transplantation. TCRdb keeps only in-frame clones here, not all; method: immunoSEQ multiplex PCR. The sample lists about 3,100 clones; over 80% were seen once. Sequencing was performed on PBMCs, taken at the time of graft-versus-host disease after allogeneic stem cell transplant. The receptors were sampled from a male patient aged 55 to 69 who had an allogeneic stem cell transplant from a related donor, so the T cells may come from the graft donor. Some clones in this sample may be carry-over from other donors' samples. The CDR3 runs from the conserved cysteine through the conserved F or W. D genes are given only for firm matches. A clone size is listed for some rows: how often the clone was seen (once, few, many), or a class if it is expanded.

D gene,clone size,V gene,J gene,CDR3 protein,CDR3 DNA
.,.,TRBV9,TRBJ1-6,CASTTDLYNSPLHF,TGTGCCAGCACGACGGACCTCTATAATTCACCCCTCCACTTT
.,.,TRBV27,TRBJ1-1,CASSLFGNTEAFF,TGTGCCAGCAGTTTATTCGGGAACACTGAAGCTTTCTTT
TRBD1,.,TRBV11-2,TRBJ1-3,CASSPLGQGGTIYF,TGTGCCAGCAGCCCCCTGGGACAGGGGGGCACCATATATTTT
TRBD2,.,TRBV30,TRBJ2-3,CAWNSGSTDTQYF,TGTGCCTGGAATAGCGGGAGCACAGATACGCAGTATTTT
TRBD1,.,TRBV7-2,TRBJ1-5,CASSLPGGAGHF,TGTGCCAGCAGCTTACCAGGGGGCGCGGGGCATTTT
.,.,TRBV7-2,TRBJ1-4,CASSLTTAPSEKLFF,TGTGCCAGCAGCTTGACGACAGCTCCCAGTGAAAAACTGTTTTTT
TRBD1,few,TRBV11-3,TRBJ2-2,CASSPGTANTGELFF,TGTGCCAGCAGCCCCGGGACAGCGAACACCGGGGAGCTGTTTTTT
TRBD1,once,TRBV10-3,TRBJ1-1,CAIQGAEDTEAFF,TGTGCCATACAGGGGGCGGAGGACACTGAAGCTTTCTTT
.,.,TRBV27,TRBJ1-6,CASSFQYNSPLHF,TGTGCCAGCAGTTTCCAGTATAATTCACCCCTCCACTTT
.,once,TRBV7-2,TRBJ1-2,CASSFSAGLGGYTF,TGTGCCAGCAGCTTTAGCGCAGGGCTAGGGGGCTACACCTTC
.,.,TRBV15,TRBJ1-5,CATSRDIRGSSNQPQHF,TGTGCCACCAGCAGAGATATCAGGGGTAGTAGCAATCAGCCCCAGCATTTT
.,.,TRBV7-2,TRBJ2-3,CASSQPPWRDSSTDTQYF,TGTGCCAGCAGCCAACCCCCGTGGCGGGACTCTAGCACAGATACGCAGTATTTT
.,.,TRBV29-1,TRBJ2-5,CSVGEGETQYF,TGCAGCGTTGGGGAAGGAGAGACCCAGTACTTC
.,large,TRBV9,TRBJ2-2,CASGGRGGELFF,TGTGCCAGTGGCGGGCGAGGGGGGGAGCTGTTTTTT
TRBD1,once,TRBV18,TRBJ1-5,CASSPQTGGPHQPQHF,TGTGCCAGCTCACCACAGACAGGGGGCCCTCATCAGCCCCAGCATTTT
.,.,TRBV7-9,TRBJ1-2,CASSLEGDGYTF,TGTGCCAGCAGCTTAGAAGGGGATGGCTACACCTTC
.,.,TRBV4-2,TRBJ2-1,CASSQGAFGGGEQFF,TGTGCCAGCAGCCAAGGGGCGTTCGGGGGCGGTGAGCAGTTCTTC
.,few,TRBV6-5,TRBJ2-1,CASSHTSFLRDEQFF,TGTGCCAGCAGTCACACAAGCTTCTTAAGGGATGAGCAGTTCTTC
TRBD1,.,TRBV11-1,TRBJ1-1,CASSPTGVVYEAFF,TGTGCCAGCAGCCCAACAGGGGTTGTGTATGAAGCTTTCTTT
.,.,TRBV5-4,TRBJ2-2,CASSGGGRENTGELFF,TGTGCCAGCAGCGGGGGAGGACGAGAGAACACCGGGGAGCTGTTTTTT
.,.,TRBV7-2,TRBJ1-5,CASSWGGNQPQHF,TGTGCCAGCAGCTGGGGTGGTAATCAGCCCCAGCATTTT
.,.,TRBV9,TRBJ1-4,CASSVDWTGLLFF,TGTGCCAGCAGCGTCGACTGGACGGGACTATTGTTTTTT
TRBD2,.,TRBV5-4,TRBJ2-3,CASSSRLAGVSTQYF,TGTGCCAGCAGCTCGCGACTAGCGGGGGTCAGTACGCAGTATTTT
TRBD1,.,TRBV10-3,TRBJ1-1,CAISGAGGRNTEAFF,TGTGCCATCAGTGGGGCAGGGGGGCGGAACACTGAAGCTTTCTTT
.,.,TRBV7-2,TRBJ2-5,CASSLDAPAGETQYF,TGTGCCAGCAGCTTAGATGCGCCGGCGGGGGAGACCCAGTACTTC
.,.,TRBV2,TRBJ1-2,CASSVELSYGYTF,TGTGCCAGCAGTGTAGAGTTGAGCTATGGCTACACCTTC